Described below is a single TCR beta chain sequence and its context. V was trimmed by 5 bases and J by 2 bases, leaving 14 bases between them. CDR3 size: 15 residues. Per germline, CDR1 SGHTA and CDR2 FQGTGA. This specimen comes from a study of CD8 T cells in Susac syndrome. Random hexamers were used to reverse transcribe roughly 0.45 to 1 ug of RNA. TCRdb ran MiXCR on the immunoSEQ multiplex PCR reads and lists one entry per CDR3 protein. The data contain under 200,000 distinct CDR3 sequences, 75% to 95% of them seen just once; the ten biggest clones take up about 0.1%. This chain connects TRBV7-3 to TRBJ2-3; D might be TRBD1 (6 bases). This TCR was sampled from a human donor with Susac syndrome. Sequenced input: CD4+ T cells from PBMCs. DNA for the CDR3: TGTGCCAGCAGCCAGACGACAGGATTCACAGATACGCAGTATTTT. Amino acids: CASSQTTGFTDTQYF.